Below, 13 T cell receptor beta chains from the same sample are listed, as sequenced in a study of cytomegalovirus exposure and HLA in healthy donors. Amplification used 60 Vbeta primers and 13 Jbeta primers. Here immunoSEQ multiplex PCR was the method, and the copy in TCRdb shows in-frame clones only, minus some. The sample lists 250,000 to 350,000 clones, 80% occurring once. The specimen sequenced was PBMCs. These receptors originate from a girl between 2 and 10 years old in good health and CMV-seronegative.

The CDR3: CATSRGTGETQYF. CDR3 nucleotide sequence: TGTGCCACCAGCAGAGGGACAGGAGAGACCCAGTACTTC. This chain uses TRBV15 with TRBJ2-5, with TRBD1 matching 7 bases. Per germline, CDR1 LNHNV and CDR2 YYDKDF (reference sequence). The CDR3 totals 13 residues. V was pared by 1 base and J by 4 bases, with 0 bases of the junction left unmatched.

The chain joins TRBV6-5 to TRBJ2-7; possibly TRBD1 for D (6 bases). Per germline, CDR1 MNHEY and CDR2 SVGAGI. The CDR3 contains 15 residues. V was trimmed by 6 bases and J by 0 bases, leaving 15 bases between them. The CDR3 bases are TGTGCCAGCAGGGTACAGGGTTGGAGCTCCTACGAGCAGTACTTC. It encodes CASRVQGWSSYEQYF.

This clone was seen a single time. The rearrangement links TRBV9 to TRBJ1-2, with 8 bases that match TRBD1. Germline CDR1 SGDLS, CDR2 YYNGEE. V shed 0 bases, J shed 3 bases, and the junction held 13 bases outside the gene matches. The CDR3 has 18 amino acids. Here the CDR3 DNA reads TGTGCCAGCAGCGTAGGGGTGACAGGGGTTCCTGTGGACTATGGCTACACCTTC. Translating gives CASSVGVTGVPVDYGYTF.

The chain links TRBV4-1 to TRBJ1-5; D perhaps matches TRBD1 (6 bases). V lost 1 base, J lost 5 bases, and 15 bases lay in between. The CDR3 has 16 residues. CDR1 MGHRA and CDR2 YSYEKL come from the germline V gene. The CDR3 DNA reads as TGCGCCAGCAGCCAAGGGAGCATGGGGGCGGATCAGCCCCAGCATTTT. It encodes CASSQGSMGADQPQHF.

This clone was observed once. The chain employs TRBV19 and TRBJ2-1; 7 bases line up with TRBD2. CDR3 length equals 13 residues. V gave up 7 bases and J gave up 4 bases; unmatched junction bases: 4. Germline V gives CDR1 LNHDA, CDR2 SQIVND (reference sequence). CDR3 in amino acids: CASTEGGYNEQFF. CDR3 nucleotides: TGTGCCAGTACTGAGGGAGGGTACAATGAGCAGTTCTTC.

The CDR3, as DNA: TGTGCCAGCAGTTACGACGGGATCTCTGGAAACACCATATATTTT. It is translated as CASSYDGISGNTIYF. The chain carries TRBV6-5 and TRBJ1-3; D call uncertain. The CDR3 spans 15 residues. Trimming took 2 bases from V and 0 from J, leaving 8 bases between them. Germline CDR1 and CDR2: MNHEY and SVGAGI.

The CDR3 DNA follows: TGCGCCAGCAGCCCCTTTTTAGCTGTCCCCGATACTGAAGCTTTCTTT. Protein product: CASSPFLAVPDTEAFF. This rearrangement joins TRBV5-1 to TRBJ1-1; unclear D gene. CDR3 length equals 16 residues. Germline lookup yields CDR1 SGHRS and CDR2 YFSETQ. V was pared by 4 bases and J by 5 bases, with 21 bases between.

This clone was found once. Compared with germline, one end of the junction differs, possibly owing to a read error. V usage is TRBV27 and J usage is TRBJ1-1; weak D call: TRBD1 (5 bases). The CDR3 has 13 amino acids. Germline assignment: CDR1 MNHEY and CDR2 SMNVEV (reference sequence). CDR3 coding DNA: TGTGCCAGCAGTTTGATTTATGACAGCCATTCGGTCTTT. As protein: CASSLIYDSHSVF.

The rearrangement links TRBV6-6 to TRBJ2-7, with 7 bases fitting TRBD1. Germline loops: CDR1 MNHNY, CDR2 SVGAGI (reference sequence). The CDR3 extends over 15 amino acids. Unmatched junction bases numbered 12, after V lost 6 bases and J lost 4 bases. CDR3 sequence (DNA): TGTGCCAGCAGCCCACCCCGGGACAGACTATACGAGCAGTACTTC. Protein: CASSPPRDRLYEQYF.

The V gene is TRBV19, the J gene TRBJ1-2; D is undetermined. This CDR3 spans 13 amino acids. Germline V lookup: CDR1 LNHDA, CDR2 SQIVND (reference sequence). V lost 9 bases and J 4 bases, leaving 15 bases between the germline ends. DNA for the CDR3: TGTGCCAGCTATCAGCCGGAGGCCTATGGCTACACCTTC. Residues: CASYQPEAYGYTF.

The chain carries TRBV6-6 and TRBJ2-5; maybe TRBD1 (5 bases). Trimming took off 7 bases at V and 3 bases at J, with 12 bases between the two ends. The CDR3 length is 13 residues. From germline, CDR1 is MNHNY and CDR2 SVGAGI (reference sequence). The CDR3 DNA reads TGTGCCAGCACCTTGGGGCTAGAAGAGACCCAGTACTTC. It translates to CASTLGLEETQYF.

The chain couples TRBV4-2 to TRBJ1-1; 8 bases map to TRBD1. Losses at the gene ends were 4 bases for V and 4 bases for J; bases not matched to a gene: 8. The germline CDR1 and CDR2 sequences are LGHNA and YNFKEQ. This CDR3 has 15 residues. The chain's CDR3 is CASSPGQGLATEAFF. The CDR3 region has the DNA TGTGCCAGCAGCCCCGGACAGGGTTTGGCCACTGAAGCTTTCTTT.

The J gene is TRBJ2-7, the V gene TRBV5-1, with D tentatively TRBD2 (5 bases). Trimming shortened V by 0 bases and J by 3 bases, and 10 bases separated the two germline ends. Per germline, CDR1 SGHRS and CDR2 YFSETQ. This CDR3 region has 14 residues. The CDR3 is CASSLARTVYEQYF. In DNA form, the CDR3 reads TGCGCCAGCAGCTTGGCCAGGACTGTCTACGAGCAGTACTTC. The full variable domain, completed using reference TRBV5-1 and TRBJ2-7, is KAGVTQTPRYLIKTRGQQVTLSCSPISGHRSVSWYQQTPGQGLQFLFEYFSETQRNKGNFPGRFSGRQFSNSRSEMNVSTLELGDSALYLCASSLARTVYEQYFGPGTRLTVT.